The text below deals with one TCR beta chain. Its antigen is as yet unknown. Together with a sample-barcoded 5' primer, a J-beta primer mix was included in a second PCR lasting 7 to 11 cycles. TCRdb ran MiXCR on the 5' RACE reads and lists one entry per CDR3 protein. The sample includes hundreds of thousands of distinct CDR3 sequences, approximately 51% seen only once; the top ten take under 65%. With 0 bases clipped from V and 5 bases from J, the junction kept 6 bases outside the gene matches. The CDR3 runs to 17 residues. Germline loops: CDR1 SGHAT, CDR2 FQDESV (reference sequence). This sample is part of a study of blood T cells in healthy people across ages. Whole-study findings and limits: A conclusive naive versus antigen-experienced comparison was prevented by the unsorted PBMCs.

The chain joins TRBV11-1 to TRBJ2-5; TRBD2 agrees at 13 bases. The sample was blood. The clonotype originates from a man between 60 and 75 years old in good health. CDR3 bases: TGTGCCAGCAGCTTAGCCCCCGGGACTAGCGGGAAGGAGACCCAGTACTTC. Amino acid sequence: CASSLAPGTSGKETQYF.